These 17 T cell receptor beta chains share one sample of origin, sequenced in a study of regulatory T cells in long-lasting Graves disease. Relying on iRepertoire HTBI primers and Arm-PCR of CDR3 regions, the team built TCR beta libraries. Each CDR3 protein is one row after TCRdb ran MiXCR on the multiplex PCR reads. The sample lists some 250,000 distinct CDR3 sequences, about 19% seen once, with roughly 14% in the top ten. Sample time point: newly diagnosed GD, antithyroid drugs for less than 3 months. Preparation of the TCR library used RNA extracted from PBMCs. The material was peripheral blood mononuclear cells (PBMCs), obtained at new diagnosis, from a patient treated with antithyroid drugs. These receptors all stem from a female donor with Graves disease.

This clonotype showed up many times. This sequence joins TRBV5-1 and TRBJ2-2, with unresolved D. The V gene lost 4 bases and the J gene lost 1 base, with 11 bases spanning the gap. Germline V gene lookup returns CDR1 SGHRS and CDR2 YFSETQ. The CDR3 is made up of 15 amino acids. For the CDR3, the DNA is TGCGCCAGCAGCCCGGTGCAGTGGAACACCGGGGAGCTGTTTTTT. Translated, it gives CASSPVQWNTGELFF.

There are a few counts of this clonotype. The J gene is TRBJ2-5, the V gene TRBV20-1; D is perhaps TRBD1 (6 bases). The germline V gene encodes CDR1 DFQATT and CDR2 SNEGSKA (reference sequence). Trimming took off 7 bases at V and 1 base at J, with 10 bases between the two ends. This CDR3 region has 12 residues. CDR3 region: CSGVRGQETQYF. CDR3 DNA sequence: TGCAGTGGGGTCAGGGGCCAAGAGACCCAGTACTTC.

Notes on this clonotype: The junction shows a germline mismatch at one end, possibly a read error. The CDR3 here is CTSSTRQGTEAFF. CDR3 nucleotides: TGTACCAGCAGTACCCGACAGGGCACTGAAGCTTTCTTT. V gene TRBV6-1 combines with J gene TRBJ1-1; TRBD1 agrees at 7 bases. Germline CDR1 is MNHNS and CDR2 is SASEGT. The CDR3 consists of 13 residues.

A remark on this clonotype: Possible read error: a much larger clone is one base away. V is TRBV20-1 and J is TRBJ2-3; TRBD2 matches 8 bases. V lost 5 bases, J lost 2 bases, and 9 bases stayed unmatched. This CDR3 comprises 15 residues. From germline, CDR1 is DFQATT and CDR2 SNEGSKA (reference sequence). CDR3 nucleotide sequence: TGCAGTGCTGGGTCAGCGGGGGACTACACAGATACGCAGTATTTT. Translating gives CSAGSAGDYTDTQYF.

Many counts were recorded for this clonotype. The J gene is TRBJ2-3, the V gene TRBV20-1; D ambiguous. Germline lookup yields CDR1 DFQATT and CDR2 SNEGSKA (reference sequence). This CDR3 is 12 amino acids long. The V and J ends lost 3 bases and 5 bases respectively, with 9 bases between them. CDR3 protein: CSAREMQDTQYF. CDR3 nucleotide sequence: TGCAGTGCTAGGGAGATGCAAGATACGCAGTATTTT.

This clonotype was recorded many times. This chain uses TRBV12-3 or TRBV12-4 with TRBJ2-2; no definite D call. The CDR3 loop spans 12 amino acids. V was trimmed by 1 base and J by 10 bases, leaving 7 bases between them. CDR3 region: CASSLGRSELFF. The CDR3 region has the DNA TGTGCCAGCAGTTTAGGCCGTTCGGAGCTGTTTTTT.

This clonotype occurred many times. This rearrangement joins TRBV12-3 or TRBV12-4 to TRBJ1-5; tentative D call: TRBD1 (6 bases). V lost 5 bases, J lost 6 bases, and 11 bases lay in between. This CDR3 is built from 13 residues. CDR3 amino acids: CASSQQGTQPQHF. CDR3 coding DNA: TGTGCCAGCAGTCAACAGGGTACTCAGCCCCAGCATTTT.

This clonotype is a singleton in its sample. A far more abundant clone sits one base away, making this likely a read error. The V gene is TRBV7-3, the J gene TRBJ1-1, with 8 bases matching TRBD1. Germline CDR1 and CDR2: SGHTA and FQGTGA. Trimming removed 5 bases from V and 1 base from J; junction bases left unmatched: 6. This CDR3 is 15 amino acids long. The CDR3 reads CASSRSGQGNTEAFF. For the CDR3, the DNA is TGTGCCAGCAGCCGCAGCGGACAGGGGAACACTGAAGCTTTCTTT.

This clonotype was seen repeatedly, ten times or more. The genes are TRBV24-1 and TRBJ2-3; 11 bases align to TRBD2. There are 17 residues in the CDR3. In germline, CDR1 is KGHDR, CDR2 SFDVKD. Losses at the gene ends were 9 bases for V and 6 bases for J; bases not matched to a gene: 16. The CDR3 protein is CATSNPLAGGPGDTQYF. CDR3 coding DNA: TGTGCCACCTCAAACCCGCTAGCGGGAGGTCCAGGGGATACGCAGTATTTT.

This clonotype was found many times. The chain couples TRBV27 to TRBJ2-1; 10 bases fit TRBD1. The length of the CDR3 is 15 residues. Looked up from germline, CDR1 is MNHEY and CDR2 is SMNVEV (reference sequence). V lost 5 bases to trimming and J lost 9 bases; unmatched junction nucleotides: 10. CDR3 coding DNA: TGTGCCAGCAGTCCCCCTGGGACAGGGGTCGGTGAGCAGTTCTTC. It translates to CASSPPGTGVGEQFF.

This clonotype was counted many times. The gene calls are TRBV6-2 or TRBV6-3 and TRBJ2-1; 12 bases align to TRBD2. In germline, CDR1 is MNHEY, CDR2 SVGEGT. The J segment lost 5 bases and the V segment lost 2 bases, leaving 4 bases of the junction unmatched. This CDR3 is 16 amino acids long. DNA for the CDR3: TGTGCCAGCAGTTACGCAGGACTAGCGGGGCACAATGAGCAGTTCTTC. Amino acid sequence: CASSYAGLAGHNEQFF.

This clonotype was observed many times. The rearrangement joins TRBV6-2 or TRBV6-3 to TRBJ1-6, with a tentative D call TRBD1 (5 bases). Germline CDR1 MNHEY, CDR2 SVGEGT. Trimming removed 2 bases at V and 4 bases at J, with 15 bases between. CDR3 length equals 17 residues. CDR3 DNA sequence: TGTGCCAGCAGTTACCCTCCCGGCGGGGCTTATAATTCACCCCTCCACTTT. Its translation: CASSYPPGGAYNSPLHF.

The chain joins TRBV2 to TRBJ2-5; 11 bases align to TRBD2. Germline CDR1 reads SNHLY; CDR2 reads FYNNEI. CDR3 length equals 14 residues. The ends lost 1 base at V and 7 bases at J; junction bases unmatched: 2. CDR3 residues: CASSEVAGGLTQYF. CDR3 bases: TGTGCCAGCAGTGAAGTAGCGGGGGGGCTGACCCAGTACTTC.

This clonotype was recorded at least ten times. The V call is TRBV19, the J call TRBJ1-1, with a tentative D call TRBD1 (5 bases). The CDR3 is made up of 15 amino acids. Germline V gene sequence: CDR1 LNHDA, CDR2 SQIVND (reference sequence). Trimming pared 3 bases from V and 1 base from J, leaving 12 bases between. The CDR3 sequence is CASSIPGLTNTEAFF. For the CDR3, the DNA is TGTGCCAGTAGTATTCCGGGACTGACGAACACTGAAGCTTTCTTT.

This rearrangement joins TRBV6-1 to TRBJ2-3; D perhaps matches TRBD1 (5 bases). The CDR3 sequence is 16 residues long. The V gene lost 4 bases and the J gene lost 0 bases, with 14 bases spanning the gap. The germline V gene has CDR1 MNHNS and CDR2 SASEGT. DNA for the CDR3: TGTGCCAGCAGTGTCAGGGTCTCTCTTAGCACAGATACGCAGTATTTT. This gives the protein CASSVRVSLSTDTQYF.

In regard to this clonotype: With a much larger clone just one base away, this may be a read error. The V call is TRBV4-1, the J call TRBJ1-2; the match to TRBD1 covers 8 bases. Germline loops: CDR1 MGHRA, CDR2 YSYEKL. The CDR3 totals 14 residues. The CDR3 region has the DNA TGCGCCAACAGCAACTTCCGACAGGGGCGAGGCTACACCTTC. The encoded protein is CANSNFRQGRGYTF.

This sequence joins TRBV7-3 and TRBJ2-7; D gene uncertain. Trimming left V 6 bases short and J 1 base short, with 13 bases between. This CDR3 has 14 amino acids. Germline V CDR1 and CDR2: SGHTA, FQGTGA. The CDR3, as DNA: TGTGCCAGCAGTGAAAGTCCGGCGTCCTACGAGCAGTACTTC. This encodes CASSESPASYEQYF.